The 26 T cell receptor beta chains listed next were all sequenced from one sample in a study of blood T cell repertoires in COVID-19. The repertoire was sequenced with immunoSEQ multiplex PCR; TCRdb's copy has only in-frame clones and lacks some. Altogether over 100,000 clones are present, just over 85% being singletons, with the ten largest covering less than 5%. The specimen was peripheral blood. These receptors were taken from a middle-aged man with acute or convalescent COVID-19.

Here the CDR3 reads CSVETEFLNTGELFF. The CDR3 DNA is TGCAGCGTTGAGACAGAATTCCTGAACACCGGGGAGCTGTTTTTT. V and J are TRBV29-1 and TRBJ2-2; D is possibly TRBD1 (5 bases). This CDR3 comprises 15 residues. The V end was cut by 3 bases, the J end by 1 base, with 12 bases between. The germline CDR1 and CDR2 sequences are SQVTM and ANQGSEA.

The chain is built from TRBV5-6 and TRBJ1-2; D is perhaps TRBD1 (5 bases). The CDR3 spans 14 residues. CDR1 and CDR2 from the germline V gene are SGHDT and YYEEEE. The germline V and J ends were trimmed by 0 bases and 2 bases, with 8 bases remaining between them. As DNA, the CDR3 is TGTGCCAGCAGCTTGGCTGGGGGGAACTATGGCTACACCTTC. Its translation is CASSLAGGNYGYTF.

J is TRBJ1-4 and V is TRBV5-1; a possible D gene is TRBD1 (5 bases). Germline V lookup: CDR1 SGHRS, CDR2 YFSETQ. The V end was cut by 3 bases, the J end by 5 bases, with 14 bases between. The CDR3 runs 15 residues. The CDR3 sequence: CASSWEDRGNEKLFF. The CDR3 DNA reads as TGCGCCAGCAGCTGGGAGGATCGGGGGAATGAAAAACTGTTTTTT.

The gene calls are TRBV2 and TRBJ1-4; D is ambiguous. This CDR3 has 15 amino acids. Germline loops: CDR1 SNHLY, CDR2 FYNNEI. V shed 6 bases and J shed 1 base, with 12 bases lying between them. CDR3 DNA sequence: TGTGCCAGCAGCCTGTTCGGAGGAACTAATGAAAAACTGTTTTTT. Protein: CASSLFGGTNEKLFF. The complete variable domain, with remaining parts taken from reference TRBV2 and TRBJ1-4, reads EPEVTQTPSHQVTQMGQEVILRCVPISNHLYFYWYRQILGQKVEFLVSFYNNEISEKSEIFDDQFSVERPDGSNFTLKIRSTKLEDSAMYFCASSLFGGTNEKLFFGSGTQLSVL.

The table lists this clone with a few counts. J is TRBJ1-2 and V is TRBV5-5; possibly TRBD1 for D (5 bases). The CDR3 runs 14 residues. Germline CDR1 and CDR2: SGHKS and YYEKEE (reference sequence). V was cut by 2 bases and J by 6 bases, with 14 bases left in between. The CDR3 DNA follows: TGTGCCAGCAGCTTAAGGGGAAACTCTGATGGCTACACCTTC. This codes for CASSLRGNSDGYTF.

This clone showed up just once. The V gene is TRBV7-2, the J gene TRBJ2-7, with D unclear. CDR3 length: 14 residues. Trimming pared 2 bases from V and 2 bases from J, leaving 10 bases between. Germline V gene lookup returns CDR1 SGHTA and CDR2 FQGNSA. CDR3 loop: CASSLQAVTYEQYF. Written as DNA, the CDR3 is TGTGCCAGCAGCTTACAAGCCGTTACCTACGAGCAGTACTTC.

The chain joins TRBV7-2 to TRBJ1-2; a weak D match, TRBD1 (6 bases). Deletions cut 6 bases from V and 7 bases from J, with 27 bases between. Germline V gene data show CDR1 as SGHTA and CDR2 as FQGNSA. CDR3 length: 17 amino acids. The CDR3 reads CASSVTRIQGINSGYTF. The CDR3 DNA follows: TGTGCCAGCAGTGTGACTCGAATACAGGGAATCAATTCTGGCTACACCTTC.

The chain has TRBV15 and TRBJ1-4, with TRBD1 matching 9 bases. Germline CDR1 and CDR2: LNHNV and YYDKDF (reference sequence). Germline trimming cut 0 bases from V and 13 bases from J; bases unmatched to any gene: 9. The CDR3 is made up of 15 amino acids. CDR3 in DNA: TGTGCCACCAGCAGAGATCTAAGGGACAGGGTTGGACTGTTTTTT. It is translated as CATSRDLRDRVGLFF.

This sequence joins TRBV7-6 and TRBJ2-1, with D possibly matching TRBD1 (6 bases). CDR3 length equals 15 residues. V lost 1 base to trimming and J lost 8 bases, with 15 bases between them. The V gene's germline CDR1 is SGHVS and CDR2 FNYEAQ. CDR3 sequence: CASSLVLGAYDEQFF. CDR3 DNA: TGTGCCAGCAGCTTAGTTTTGGGGGCTTACGATGAGCAGTTCTTC.

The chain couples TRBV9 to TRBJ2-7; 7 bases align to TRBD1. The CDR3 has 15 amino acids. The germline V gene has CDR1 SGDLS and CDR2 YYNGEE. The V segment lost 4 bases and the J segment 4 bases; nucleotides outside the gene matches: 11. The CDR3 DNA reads TGTGCCAGCAGCACCCAACCGGGACAGCCATACGAGCAGTACTTC. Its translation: CASSTQPGQPYEQYF.

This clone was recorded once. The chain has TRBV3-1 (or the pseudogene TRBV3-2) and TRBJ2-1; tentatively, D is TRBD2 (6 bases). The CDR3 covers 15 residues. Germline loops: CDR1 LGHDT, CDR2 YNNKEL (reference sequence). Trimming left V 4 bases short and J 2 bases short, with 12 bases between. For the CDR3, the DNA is TGTGCCAGCAGCCGGGGCGGGGAAACCTACAATGAGCAGTTCTTC. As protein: CASSRGGETYNEQFF.

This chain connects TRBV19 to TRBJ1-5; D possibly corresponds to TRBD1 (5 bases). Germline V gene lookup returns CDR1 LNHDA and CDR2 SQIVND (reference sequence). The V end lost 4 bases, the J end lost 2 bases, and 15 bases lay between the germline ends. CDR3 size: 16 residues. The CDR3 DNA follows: TGTGCCAGTAGTACAGAACAGGCGGCGGGCAATCAGCCCCAGCATTTT. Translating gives CASSTEQAAGNQPQHF.

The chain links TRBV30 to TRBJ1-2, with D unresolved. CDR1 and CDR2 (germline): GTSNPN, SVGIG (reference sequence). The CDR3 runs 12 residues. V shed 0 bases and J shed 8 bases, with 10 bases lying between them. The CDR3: CAWSVPLGGYTF. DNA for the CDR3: TGTGCCTGGAGTGTACCGCTCGGGGGCTACACCTTC.

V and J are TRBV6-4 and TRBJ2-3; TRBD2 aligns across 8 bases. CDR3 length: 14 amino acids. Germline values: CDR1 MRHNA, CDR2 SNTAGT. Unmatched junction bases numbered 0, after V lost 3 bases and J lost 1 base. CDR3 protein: CASSERGGTDTQYF. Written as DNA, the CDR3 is TGTGCCAGCAGTGAGCGGGGGGGCACAGATACGCAGTATTTT.

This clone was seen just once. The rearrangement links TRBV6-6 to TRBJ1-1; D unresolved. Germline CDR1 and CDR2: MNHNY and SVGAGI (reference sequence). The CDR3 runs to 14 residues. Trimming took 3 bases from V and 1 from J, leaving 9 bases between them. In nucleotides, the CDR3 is TGTGCCAGCAGTTATATGAACGGGAACACTGAAGCTTTCTTT. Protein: CASSYMNGNTEAFF.

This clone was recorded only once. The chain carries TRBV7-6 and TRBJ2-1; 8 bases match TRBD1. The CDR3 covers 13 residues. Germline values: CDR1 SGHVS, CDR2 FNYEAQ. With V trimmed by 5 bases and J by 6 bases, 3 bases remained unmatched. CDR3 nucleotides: TGTGCCAGCAGCCCAACAGGGGGCAATGAGCAGTTCTTC. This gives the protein CASSPTGGNEQFF. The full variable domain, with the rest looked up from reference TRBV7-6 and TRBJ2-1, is GAGVSQSPRYKVTKRGQDVALRCDPISGHVSLYWYRQALGQGPEFLTYFNYEAQQDKSGLPNDRFSAERPEGSISTLTIQRTEQRDSAMYRCASSPTGGNEQFFGPGTRLTVL.

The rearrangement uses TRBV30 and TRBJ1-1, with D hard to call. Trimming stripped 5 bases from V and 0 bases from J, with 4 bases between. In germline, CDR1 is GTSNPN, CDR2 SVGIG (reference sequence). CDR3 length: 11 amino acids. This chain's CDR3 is CAWALNTEAFF. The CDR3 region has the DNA TGTGCCTGGGCCTTGAACACTGAAGCTTTCTTT.

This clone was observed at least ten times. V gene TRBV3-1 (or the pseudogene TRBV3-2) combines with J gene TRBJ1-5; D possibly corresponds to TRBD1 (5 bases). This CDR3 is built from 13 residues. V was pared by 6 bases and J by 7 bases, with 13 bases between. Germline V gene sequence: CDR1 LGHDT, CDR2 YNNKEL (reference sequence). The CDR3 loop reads CASRAGPGQPQHF. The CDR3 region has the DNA TGTGCCAGCAGGGCGGGGCCGGGGCAGCCCCAGCATTTT.

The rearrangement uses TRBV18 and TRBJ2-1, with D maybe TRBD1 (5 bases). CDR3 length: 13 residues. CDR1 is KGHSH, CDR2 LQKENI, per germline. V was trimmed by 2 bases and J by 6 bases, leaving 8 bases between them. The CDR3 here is CASSPTGSNEQFF. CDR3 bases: TGTGCCAGCTCACCAACAGGTAGCAATGAGCAGTTCTTC.

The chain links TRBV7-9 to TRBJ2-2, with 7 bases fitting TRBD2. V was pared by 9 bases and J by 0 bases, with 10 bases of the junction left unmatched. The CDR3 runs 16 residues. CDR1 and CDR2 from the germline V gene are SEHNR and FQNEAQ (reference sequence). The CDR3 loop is CARGLLNTANTGELFF. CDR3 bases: TGTGCCAGGGGACTATTAAATACCGCGAACACCGGGGAGCTGTTTTTT. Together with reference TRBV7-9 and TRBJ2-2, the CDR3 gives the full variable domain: DTGVSQNPRHKITKRGQNVTFRCDPISEHNRLYWYRQTLGQGPEFLTYFQNEAQLEKSRLLSDRFSAERPKGSFSTLEIQRTEQGDSAMYLCARGLLNTANTGELFFGEGSRLTVL.

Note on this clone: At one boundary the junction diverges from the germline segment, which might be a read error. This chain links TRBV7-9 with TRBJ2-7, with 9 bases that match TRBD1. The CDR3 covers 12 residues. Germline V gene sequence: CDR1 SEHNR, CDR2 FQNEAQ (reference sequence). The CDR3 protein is CASSLPTGQGRF. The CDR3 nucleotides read TGTGCCAGCAGCTTACCGACGGGACAGGGACGCTTC.

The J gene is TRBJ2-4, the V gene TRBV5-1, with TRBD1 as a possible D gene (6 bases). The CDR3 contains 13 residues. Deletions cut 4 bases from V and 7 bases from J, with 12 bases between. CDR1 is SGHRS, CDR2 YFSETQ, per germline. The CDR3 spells CASSQKTGNIQYF. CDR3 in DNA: TGCGCCAGCAGCCAGAAAACAGGGAACATTCAGTACTTC. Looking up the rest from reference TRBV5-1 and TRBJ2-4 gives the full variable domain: KAGVTQTPRYLIKTRGQQVTLSCSPISGHRSVSWYQQTPGQGLQFLFEYFSETQRNKGNFPGRFSGRQFSNSRSEMNVSTLELGDSALYLCASSQKTGNIQYFGAGTRLSVL.

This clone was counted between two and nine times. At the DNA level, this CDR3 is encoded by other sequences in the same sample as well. CDR3 loop: CASSLSTGGTGELFF. For the CDR3, the DNA is TGTGCCAGCAGCTTATCCACAGGGGGCACCGGGGAGCTGTTTTTT. The J gene is TRBJ2-2, the V gene TRBV11-3; 8 nucleotides line up with TRBD1. The CDR3 consists of 15 residues. Germline CDR1 reads SGHNT; CDR2 reads YENEEA. Trimming cost V 2 bases and J 4 bases; bases outside gene matches: 3.

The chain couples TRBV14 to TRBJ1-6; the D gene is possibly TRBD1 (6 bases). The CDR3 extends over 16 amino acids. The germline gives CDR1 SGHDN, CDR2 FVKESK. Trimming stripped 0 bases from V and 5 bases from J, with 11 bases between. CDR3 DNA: TGTGCCAGCAGCCAAGATTTGGACAGCCATAATTCACCCCTCCACTTT. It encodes CASSQDLDSHNSPLHF.

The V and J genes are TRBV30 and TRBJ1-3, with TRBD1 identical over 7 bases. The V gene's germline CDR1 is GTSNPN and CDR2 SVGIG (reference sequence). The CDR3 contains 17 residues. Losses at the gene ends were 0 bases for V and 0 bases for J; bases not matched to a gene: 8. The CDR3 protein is CAWSVGGTVFSGNTIYF. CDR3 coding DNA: TGTGCCTGGAGTGTAGGGGGGACAGTTTTCTCTGGAAACACCATATATTTT.

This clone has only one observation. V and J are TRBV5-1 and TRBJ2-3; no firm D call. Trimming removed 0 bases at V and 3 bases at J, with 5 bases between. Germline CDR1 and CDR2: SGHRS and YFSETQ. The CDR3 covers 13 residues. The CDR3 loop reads CASSLAFTDTQYF. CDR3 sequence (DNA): TGCGCCAGCAGCTTGGCCTTTACAGATACGCAGTATTTT. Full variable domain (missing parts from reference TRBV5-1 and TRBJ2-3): KAGVTQTPRYLIKTRGQQVTLSCSPISGHRSVSWYQQTPGQGLQFLFEYFSETQRNKGNFPGRFSGRQFSNSRSEMNVSTLELGDSALYLCASSLAFTDTQYFGPGTRLTVL.